This T cell receptor beta chain stems from a study of cytotoxic CD8 clonotypes in ibrutinib-treated CLL. About the research overall: Response samples were taken after a median of 12 months on treatment, range 6 to 36.

The table came from immunoSEQ multiplex PCR; TCRdb's copy has only in-frame clones and leaves some out. Of tens of thousands of clones listed, 71% are singletons. The TCR originated in a human donor with chronic lymphocytic leukemia. Source: PBMCs, taken at disease progression, from a patient treated with ibrutinib.

The CDR3 spells CASSLDGGARQETQYF. The CDR3, as DNA: TGCGCCAGCAGCTTGGATGGGGGGGCGCGGCAAGAGACCCAGTACTTC. V usage is TRBV5-1 and J usage is TRBJ2-5; TRBD2 might be the D (7 bases). The CDR3 covers 16 residues. From germline, CDR1 is SGHRS and CDR2 YFSETQ. V lost 0 bases to trimming and J lost 2 bases, with 14 bases between them.